These 12 T cell receptor beta chains were all obtained from the same sample, sequenced in a study of T cell responses to AZD1222 COVID-19 vaccine. TCRdb's table, derived via immunoSEQ multiplex PCR, lists solely in-frame clones and lacks some. The table has 200,000 to 250,000 clones, roughly 94% seen once. Source: peripheral blood, taken 28 days after the second dose of the MenACWY control vaccine. The receptors here all came from an adult who received the MenACWY meningococcal vaccine as a control.

This clone was observed once. This chain uses TRBV7-2 with TRBJ1-2; 11 bases align to TRBD1. V was pared by 4 bases and J by 6 bases, with 7 bases of the junction left unmatched. Germline assignment: CDR1 SGHTA and CDR2 FQGNSA. The CDR3 has 15 amino acids. Here the CDR3 reads CASSYRTGGADGYTF. The CDR3 DNA reads as TGTGCCAGCAGCTACCGGACAGGGGGCGCGGATGGCTACACCTTC.

The V gene is TRBV6-4, the J gene TRBJ1-2; weak D call: TRBD1 (6 bases). Germline V lookup: CDR1 MRHNA, CDR2 SNTAGT. V gave up 6 bases and J gave up 2 bases, with 16 bases separating them. There are 15 residues in the CDR3. The CDR3 is CASSQTGTSNYGYTF. Here the CDR3 DNA reads TGTGCCAGCAGCCAGACAGGAACTTCCAACTATGGCTACACCTTC.

This chain uses TRBV9 with TRBJ1-2; D unresolved. CDR3 length: 15 amino acids. In germline, CDR1 is SGDLS, CDR2 YYNGEE. V dropped 4 bases and J dropped 5 bases, with 18 bases sitting between them. The CDR3 sequence is CASSNGEGRLYGYTF. Here the CDR3 DNA reads TGTGCCAGCAGCAACGGCGAGGGCAGGCTTTATGGCTACACCTTC.

The chain links TRBV9 to TRBJ1-4; TRBD1 is a possible D gene (5 bases). Germline V gene sequence: CDR1 SGDLS, CDR2 YYNGEE. The CDR3 sequence is 15 residues long. V lost 2 bases and J 0 bases, leaving 8 bases between the germline ends. CDR3 residues: CASSVGTSTNEKLFF. The CDR3 nucleotides read TGTGCCAGCAGCGTGGGGACCTCAACTAATGAAAAACTGTTTTTT.

The rearrangement uses TRBV6-6 and TRBJ2-7; D is unresolved. The CDR3 consists of 14 residues. From germline, CDR1 is MNHNY and CDR2 SVGAGI (reference sequence). V dropped 0 bases and J dropped 5 bases, with 11 bases sitting between them. The CDR3 spells CASSYSFGADEQYF. The CDR3 DNA sequence: TGTGCCAGCAGTTACTCTTTTGGTGCAGACGAGCAGTACTTC.

The rearrangement joins TRBV12-3 or TRBV12-4 to TRBJ2-2; tentative D call: TRBD2 (5 bases). This CDR3 contains 13 residues. V shed 7 bases and J shed 3 bases, with 9 bases lying between them. The CDR3 spells CASKRQDTGELFF. The CDR3 DNA sequence: TGTGCCAGCAAGCGGCAGGACACCGGGGAGCTGTTTTTT.

This clone was counted only a few times. This chain joins TRBV6-4 and TRBJ2-3; unclear D gene. CDR3 length equals 16 residues. Germline V gives CDR1 MRHNA, CDR2 SNTAGT. The V end lost 3 bases, the J end lost 4 bases, and 17 bases lay between the germline ends. CDR3 DNA sequence: TGTGCCAGCAGTGAGAGTCCAATAAATGGGGCAGATACGCAGTATTTT. Residues: CASSESPINGADTQYF.

The J gene is TRBJ2-7, the V gene TRBV19, with 11 bases lining up with TRBD2. Germline values: CDR1 LNHDA, CDR2 SQIVND (reference sequence). With V trimmed by 6 bases and J by 3 bases, 4 bases remained unmatched. CDR3 length: 14 residues. The CDR3 DNA sequence: TGTGCCAGTAGACTAGCGGGGGATATCTACGAGCAGTACTTC. Residues: CASRLAGDIYEQYF.

This clone was detected once. The DNA for the CDR3 is TGCGCCAGCAGCTTGGCTCGGGAGGGATGGACCTACGAGCAGTACTTC. Its translation is CASSLAREGWTYEQYF. The chain recombines TRBV5-1 with TRBJ2-7; 8 bases align to TRBD2. V was pared by 0 bases and J by 2 bases, with 7 bases of the junction left unmatched. This CDR3 contains 16 residues. Germline V gene data show CDR1 as SGHRS and CDR2 as YFSETQ.

V usage is TRBV18 and J usage is TRBJ2-7; TRBD1 might be the D (6 bases). The length of the CDR3 is 13 residues. V was pared by 2 bases and J by 3 bases, with 8 bases between. CDR1 and CDR2 from the germline V gene are KGHSH and LQKENI. CDR3 in DNA: TGTGCCAGCTCACCAAAACAGGGCTACGAGCAGTACTTC. This codes for CASSPKQGYEQYF.

The J gene is TRBJ2-7, the V gene TRBV6-6; no clear D gene. This CDR3 region has 13 residues. V shed 6 bases and J shed 0 bases, with 9 bases lying between them. From germline, CDR1 is MNHNY and CDR2 SVGAGI (reference sequence). CDR3 sequence: CASREPGSYEQYF. CDR3 nucleotide sequence: TGTGCCAGCAGAGAACCGGGCTCCTACGAGCAGTACTTC.

The CDR3 DNA follows: TGTGCCAGCAGCCAAGGTGGTGGAGAAAGCTACAATGAGCAGTTCTTC. Residues: CASSQGGGESYNEQFF. This chain uses TRBV3-1 (or the pseudogene TRBV3-2) with TRBJ2-1; no firm D call. V lost 1 base, J lost 3 bases, and 13 bases lay in between. This CDR3 spans 16 amino acids. Per germline, CDR1 LGHDT and CDR2 YNNKEL (reference sequence).